These T cell receptor beta chains were read from a single sample in a study of T cell responses to AZD1222 COVID-19 vaccine. Method: immunoSEQ multiplex PCR; TCRdb's copy keeps in-frame clones and lacks some. The table has over 95,000 clones, around nine tenths seen once. Sequencing was performed on peripheral blood, taken on day 0 of AZD1222 vaccination. Receptors originate from an adult in good health. Each CDR3 is given with its conserved first and last residue. D genes are given only for firm matches. Rows give clone size only sometimes, using once, few, many, or a class for an expanded clone.

abundance: few; j_gene: TRBJ2-5; d_gene: .; v_gene: TRBV19; CDR3aa: CASTRGGQQETQYF; CDR3nt: TGTGCCAGTACCAGGGGAGGACAGCAAGAGACCCAGTACTTC
abundance: .; j_gene: TRBJ1-3; d_gene: .; v_gene: TRBV11-2; CDR3aa: CASTSQASGNTIYF; CDR3nt: TGTGCCAGCACCTCACAGGCATCTGGAAACACCATATATTTT
abundance: .; j_gene: TRBJ1-5; d_gene: .; v_gene: TRBV30; CDR3aa: CAWSGRQNQPQHF; CDR3nt: TGTGCCTGGAGTGGACGTCAAAATCAGCCCCAGCATTTT
abundance: once; j_gene: TRBJ2-7; d_gene: TRBD1; v_gene: TRBV19; CDR3aa: CASIGGQPYEQYF; CDR3nt: TGTGCCAGTATAGGGGGACAGCCCTACGAGCAGTACTTC
abundance: .; j_gene: TRBJ2-3; d_gene: TRBD1; v_gene: TRBV4-1; CDR3aa: CASSQVDRVYPSTDTQYF; CDR3nt: TGCGCCAGCAGCCAAGTAGACAGGGTTTATCCTAGCACAGATACGCAGTATTTT
abundance: .; j_gene: TRBJ2-5; d_gene: .; v_gene: TRBV7-9; CDR3aa: CASSSGRTAGVKTQYF; CDR3nt: TGTGCCAGCAGCTCAGGGAGGACCGCCGGGGTGAAGACCCAGTACTTC
abundance: .; j_gene: TRBJ1-3; d_gene: .; v_gene: TRBV2; CDR3aa: CASSGTPSGNTIYF; CDR3nt: TGTGCCAGCAGCGGGACACCTTCTGGAAACACCATATATTTT
abundance: .; j_gene: TRBJ2-1; d_gene: .; v_gene: TRBV19; CDR3aa: CASSATGHEQFF; CDR3nt: TGTGCCAGTAGTGCAACAGGTCATGAGCAGTTCTTC
abundance: .; j_gene: TRBJ1-2; d_gene: .; v_gene: TRBV2; CDR3aa: CASVDRLGYGYTF; CDR3nt: TGTGCCAGCGTAGACAGACTAGGCTATGGCTACACCTTC
abundance: .; j_gene: TRBJ2-1; d_gene: .; v_gene: TRBV27; CDR3aa: CASSPEGRVSEQFF; CDR3nt: TGTGCCAGCAGCCCCGAAGGAAGGGTGTCTGAGCAGTTCTTC
abundance: .; j_gene: TRBJ1-2; d_gene: .; v_gene: TRBV19; CDR3aa: CASSPGTKGYTF; CDR3nt: TGTGCCAGTAGTCCCGGGACAAAAGGCTACACCTTC
abundance: .; j_gene: TRBJ2-7; d_gene: TRBD2; v_gene: TRBV5-4; CDR3aa: CASSFLAGVDEQYF; CDR3nt: TGTGCCAGCAGCTTCCTAGCGGGAGTTGACGAGCAGTACTTC
abundance: .; j_gene: TRBJ1-1; d_gene: .; v_gene: TRBV25-1; CDR3aa: CASKRGGNTEAFF; CDR3nt: TGTGCCAGCAAAAGAGGGGGGAACACTGAAGCTTTCTTT